The next 28 T cell receptor beta chains were all read from a single sample in a study of human T cells and chemical hapten exposure. The time point: patch test 2, 6 weeks after DPC sensitization. Treatment meaning: therapeutic diphenylcyclopropenone sensitization with weekly scalp DPC. One entry per CDR3 protein, called by TCRdb with MiXCR from the RACE reads. The sample shows 360,000 or so distinct CDR3 sequences, about 6% of them seen only once. The specimen comprised whole blood, sampled in connection with sensitization to the hapten diphenylcyclopropenone (DPC). These receptors were taken from a young woman with alopecia areata. Some clones in this sample may be carry-over from other donors' samples.

The CDR3 region has the DNA TGCAGTGCTATCAGGGACAGGGGCAATGAGCAGTTCTTC. This sequence encodes CSAIRDRGNEQFF. The genes are TRBV20-1 and TRBJ2-1; TRBD1 agrees at 10 bases. The CDR3 runs to 13 residues. V lost 4 bases, J lost 6 bases, and 3 bases stayed unmatched. CDR1 and CDR2 from the germline V gene are DFQATT and SNEGSKA (reference sequence).

V is TRBV5-4 and J is TRBJ1-2; D is uncertain. This CDR3 is built from 14 residues. Germline assignment: CDR1 SGHNT and CDR2 YYREEE (reference sequence). The V and J ends lost 3 bases and 3 bases respectively, with 12 bases between them. This CDR3 is CASSSSADDYGYTF. CDR3 sequence (DNA): TGTGCCAGCAGCTCGAGTGCGGATGACTATGGCTACACCTTC.

This clonotype has only a few counts. The genes are TRBV7-3 and TRBJ2-5; 7 positions agree with TRBD2. This CDR3 region has 17 residues. V dropped 2 bases and J dropped 9; count of bases not matched to a gene: 18. Per the germline V gene, CDR1 is SGHTA and CDR2 is FQGTGA. The CDR3 DNA is TGTGCCAGCAGCTTAGATCGGTCAAGTGCGGGGGAGGCGCCCCAGTACTTC. It encodes CASSLDRSSAGEAPQYF.

This chain links TRBV29-1 with TRBJ2-1; perhaps TRBD2 as D (5 bases). Germline V gives CDR1 SQVTM, CDR2 ANQGSEA. This CDR3 is 15 amino acids long. V dropped 5 bases and J dropped 3 bases, with 17 bases sitting between them. CDR3 region: CSVSGGMSGYNEQFF. The CDR3 coding sequence is TGCAGCGTTTCTGGAGGAATGAGTGGCTACAATGAGCAGTTCTTC.

The gene calls are TRBV4-2 and TRBJ2-7; D unresolved. The CDR3 runs 14 residues. V lost 4 bases and J lost 1, with 11 bases in between. Germline V gives CDR1 LGHNA, CDR2 YNFKEQ. CDR3 DNA sequence: TGTGCCAGCAGCCCTATCCTAGGGTCCTACGAGCAGTACTTC. Translated, it gives CASSPILGSYEQYF.

This clonotype was seen repeatedly, ten times or more. Its ends do not fully match the called genes, so a read error is possible. The chain employs TRBV4-1 and TRBJ1-6; 7 positions agree with TRBD1. Per germline, CDR1 MGHRA and CDR2 YSYEKL. The CDR3 has 15 amino acids. The CDR3, as DNA: TGCGCCAGCGGCCAGACAGGGATTTTGAATTCACCCCTCCACTTT. It yields the protein CASGQTGILNSPLHF.

The genes are TRBV4-2 and TRBJ1-1, with TRBD1 identical over 8 bases. This CDR3 has 16 residues. V gave up 0 bases and J gave up 6 bases; unmatched junction bases: 9. From germline, CDR1 is LGHNA and CDR2 YNFKEQ. The DNA of the CDR3 is TGTGCCAGCAGCCAAGAACTGACAGGGGTTCTATCTGAAGCTTTCTTT. Translated: CASSQELTGVLSEAFF.

As concerns this clonotype: A much larger clone differs from this one at a single base, so this may be a read error. The chain is built from TRBV20-1 and TRBJ1-5; a weak D match, TRBD1 (6 bases). The CDR3 extends over 12 amino acids. The germline V gene has CDR1 DFQATT and CDR2 SNEGSKA (reference sequence). The CDR3: CNAGQKNQPQHF. The CDR3 DNA follows: TGCAATGCTGGACAGAAGAATCAGCCCCAGCATTTT.

This sequence joins TRBV5-4 and TRBJ1-6; possibly TRBD1 for D (5 bases). Between the trimmed V and J ends, which lost 4 bases and 6 bases, there was a span of 11 bases. This CDR3 contains 14 residues. Per the germline V gene, CDR1 is SGHNT and CDR2 is YYREEE (reference sequence). The CDR3 is CASSQTVGNSPLHF. The CDR3, as DNA: TGTGCCAGCAGCCAGACAGTGGGTAATTCACCCCTCCACTTT.

V gene TRBV18 combines with J gene TRBJ2-5; TRBD2 agrees at 9 bases. CDR3 size: 16 residues. Per the germline V gene, CDR1 is KGHSH and CDR2 is LQKENI. Trimming removed 1 base from V and 5 bases from J; junction bases left unmatched: 8. The CDR3 protein is CASSPQTGTSYETQYF. CDR3 DNA: TGTGCCAGCTCACCACAGACCGGGACTAGCTACGAGACCCAGTACTTC.

This clonotype was found a few times. The chain uses TRBV5-1 and TRBJ1-4, with 8 bases lining up with TRBD1. This CDR3 is 15 amino acids long. The V gene's germline CDR1 is SGHRS and CDR2 YFSETQ. J lost 3 bases, V lost 5 bases, and 6 bases had no gene match. The CDR3 DNA sequence: TGCGCCAGCAGGCCAACAGGGGGTCCTAATGAAAAACTGTTTTTT. It encodes CASRPTGGPNEKLFF.

In this sample, this clonotype turned up many times. This sequence joins TRBV4-3 and TRBJ1-1, with TRBD1 matching over 8 bases. From germline, CDR1 is LGHNA and CDR2 YSLEER. After removal of 0 bases from V and 4 bases from J, the junction contained 7 bases not matched to a gene. CDR3 length: 16 amino acids. CDR3 nucleotides: TGCGCCAGCAGCCAAGAATCGGGGACAGGAGGCACTGAAGCTTTCTTT. Protein: CASSQESGTGGTEAFF.

This clonotype appeared many times. J is TRBJ1-5 and V is TRBV5-1; D might be TRBD1 (6 bases). CDR3 length: 16 amino acids. Trimming removed 5 bases at V and 0 bases at J, with 15 bases between. CDR1 is SGHRS and CDR2 is YFSETQ in the germline V gene. The CDR3 is CASRGGGLNSNQPQHF. The CDR3, as DNA: TGCGCCAGCAGAGGGGGGGGCCTGAATAGCAATCAGCCCCAGCATTTT.

The table lists this clonotype with a few counts. The rearrangement links TRBV10-3 to TRBJ1-5; possible D gene TRBD1, 5 bases. The V gene lost 3 bases and the J gene lost 7 bases, with 13 bases spanning the gap. The CDR3 extends over 14 amino acids. The germline V gene encodes CDR1 ENHRY and CDR2 SYGVKD. This CDR3 is CAISDPQGRQPQHF. The DNA of the CDR3 is TGTGCCATCAGTGACCCTCAGGGAAGGCAGCCCCAGCATTTT.

The rearrangement links TRBV19 to TRBJ2-1; the match to TRBD2 covers 10 bases. The junction had 6 bases not matched to a gene; V was cut back by 3 bases and J by 7 bases. The CDR3 runs to 15 residues. CDR1 and CDR2 (germline): LNHDA, SQIVND (reference sequence). The CDR3 sequence: CASSISSGGANEQFF. The CDR3 coding sequence is TGTGCCAGTAGTATTTCAAGCGGGGGGGCGAATGAGCAGTTCTTC.

This clonotype was seen only a few times. This CDR3 reads CASSPQLDGGNTIYF. The CDR3 nucleotides read TGCGCCAGCAGCCCGCAACTGGATGGTGGAAACACCATATATTTT. This chain connects TRBV4-3 to TRBJ1-3; D remains ambiguous. The CDR3 length is 15 residues. Germline loops: CDR1 LGHNA, CDR2 YSLEER. With 4 bases removed from V and 3 bases from J, the gap between germline ends came to 13 bases.

This clonotype was observed a handful of times. J is TRBJ2-7 and V is TRBV3-1; weak D call: TRBD2 (6 bases). Trimming left V 4 bases short and J 2 bases short, with 12 bases between. The length of the CDR3 is 14 residues. Germline-derived CDR1 and CDR2 are LGHDT and YNNKEL (reference sequence). Here the CDR3 reads CASSPYSGTYEQYF. The CDR3, as DNA: TGTGCCAGCAGCCCGTATAGCGGAACCTACGAGCAGTACTTC.

This rearrangement joins TRBV2 to TRBJ1-5; 8 positions match TRBD1. The J segment lost 4 bases and the V segment lost 6 bases, leaving 8 bases of the junction unmatched. Germline lookup yields CDR1 SNHLY and CDR2 FYNNEI. This CDR3 has 15 amino acids. The CDR3 loop is CASRGTGIVNQPQHF. DNA for the CDR3: TGTGCCAGCAGGGGGACAGGCATAGTTAATCAGCCCCAGCATTTT.

The table lists this clonotype with a few counts. The chain carries TRBV11-2 and TRBJ1-3; D is unresolved. CDR1 SGHAT and CDR2 FQNNGV come from the germline V gene. With 4 bases removed from V and 4 bases from J, the gap between germline ends came to 20 bases. The CDR3 is made up of 17 amino acids. The CDR3 bases are TGTGCCAGCAGCTCTAATACCCCCCCCGCGGCAGGAAACACCATATATTTT. It encodes CASSSNTPPAAGNTIYF.

This clonotype was counted a few times. The chain recombines TRBV25-1 with TRBJ1-2; possible D gene TRBD1, 6 bases. This CDR3 is built from 12 residues. V dropped 9 bases and J dropped 4 bases, with 12 bases sitting between them. The V gene's germline CDR1 is MGHDK and CDR2 SYGVNS. CDR3 in DNA: TGTGCCAGGCATGGACAGCTCTATGGCTACACCTTC. Amino acid sequence: CARHGQLYGYTF.

At least ten counts were recorded for this clonotype. The chain has TRBV7-9 and TRBJ1-5; no definite D call. CDR1 is SEHNR, CDR2 FQNEAQ, per germline (reference sequence). V was pared by 7 bases and J by 2 bases, with 9 bases between. The CDR3 has 13 amino acids. The CDR3 DNA follows: TGTGCCAGCAATGATGGAGGCAATCAGCCCCAGCATTTT. Its protein is CASNDGGNQPQHF. The whole variable domain, remainder taken from reference TRBV7-9 and TRBJ1-5, is DTGVSQNPRHKITKRGQNVTFRCDPISEHNRLYWYRQTLGQGPEFLTYFQNEAQLEKSRLLSDRFSAERPKGSFSTLEIQRTEQGDSAMYLCASNDGGNQPQHFGDGTRLSIL.

This clonotype was found a few times. J is TRBJ1-5 and V is TRBV27; perhaps TRBD1 as D (6 bases). The CDR3 spans 14 residues. V was shortened by 5 bases and J by 5 bases, with 13 bases between the two germline ends. Germline CDR1 and CDR2: MNHEY and SMNVEV (reference sequence). In DNA, the CDR3 is TGTGCCAGCAGTGCGGACAGACTCTATCAGCCCCAGCATTTT. Residues: CASSADRLYQPQHF.

This clonotype was seen repeatedly, ten times or more. The V gene is TRBV6-2 or TRBV6-3, the J gene TRBJ1-2, with 7 positions matching TRBD1. Germline V gives CDR1 MNHEY, CDR2 SVGEGT. J was trimmed by 4 bases and V by 5 bases; bases with no gene match: 13. The CDR3 has 16 amino acids. CDR3 protein: CASSSRTGASIYGYTF. For the CDR3, the DNA is TGTGCCAGCAGTAGCCGGACAGGTGCCTCGATCTATGGCTACACCTTC.

This clonotype was picked up many times. The rearrangement links TRBV6-2 or TRBV6-3 to TRBJ1-2; no clear D gene. There are 13 residues in the CDR3. Germline-derived CDR1 and CDR2 are MNHEY and SVGEGT. V lost 7 bases, J lost 4 bases, and 13 bases lay in between. The CDR3 protein is CASTRTGLYGYTF. CDR3 sequence (DNA): TGTGCCAGCACAAGGACCGGTCTCTATGGCTACACCTTC.

This clonotype was counted ten times or more. This chain connects TRBV28 to TRBJ1-1; no reliable D call. The CDR3 is made up of 14 amino acids. Germline V gives CDR1 MDHEN, CDR2 SYDVKM. With 4 bases removed from V and 1 base from J, the gap between germline ends came to 10 bases. The CDR3 region is CASSSRIWNTEAFF. The CDR3 nucleotides read TGTGCCAGCAGTTCCCGCATATGGAACACTGAAGCTTTCTTT.

Many counts were recorded for this clonotype. A read error may account for a junction end that differs from germline. The chain is built from TRBV7-9 and TRBJ1-6; maybe TRBD1 (5 bases). Germline CDR1 SEHNR, CDR2 FQNEAQ (reference sequence). The CDR3 is made up of 14 amino acids. The CDR3 DNA sequence: TGTGCCAGCAGCACTGGGGCGAGGGATTCACCCCTCCATTTT. This encodes CASSTGARDSPLHF.

This clonotype has ten or more counts. This chain joins TRBV7-2 and TRBJ1-1; D uncertain. The CDR3 loop spans 13 amino acids. V lost 4 bases and J lost 0, with 6 bases in between. Germline V CDR1 and CDR2: SGHTA, FQGNSA. The CDR3 DNA sequence: TGTGCCAGCAGCTCCGAGATGAACACTGAAGCTTTCTTT. Its protein product is CASSSEMNTEAFF.

The chain has TRBV6-5 and TRBJ2-3, with 12 bases aligning to TRBD2. The CDR3 loop spans 17 amino acids. Trimming took 2 bases from V and 2 from J; bases not matched to a gene: 5. Germline V gene lookup returns CDR1 MNHEY and CDR2 SVGAGI. This CDR3 is CASSYGLAGGLTDTQYF. The DNA for the CDR3 is TGTGCCAGCAGTTACGGGCTAGCGGGGGGGCTCACAGATACGCAGTATTTT.